Listed below are T cell receptor beta chains from one sample, sequenced in a study of cytomegalovirus exposure and HLA in healthy donors. Clones were read by immunoSEQ multiplex PCR, and TCRdb kept only the in-frame ones, dropping some. Its clone listing holds 100,000 to 150,000 clones. The sequenced sample consisted of PBMCs. These receptors came from a man younger than 30 in good health and CMV-seronegative. Each CDR3 is given with its conserved first and last residue. The D gene is left open where the match is weak.

j_gene: TRBJ2-1; d_gene: TRBD2; v_gene: TRBV2; CDR3aa: CASSDSGTSWGNEQFF; CDR3nt: TGTGCCAGCAGTGACTCCGGGACTAGCTGGGGCAATGAGCAGTTCTTC
j_gene: TRBJ2-7; d_gene: TRBD1; v_gene: TRBV5-1; CDR3aa: CASSSGQSYEQYF; CDR3nt: TGCGCCAGCAGCTCGGGACAGTCCTACGAGCAGTACTTC
j_gene: TRBJ2-1; d_gene: -; v_gene: TRBV7-9; CDR3aa: CASSSQGVRNNEQFF; CDR3nt: TGTGCCAGCAGCTCACAGGGAGTGAGAAACAATGAGCAGTTCTTC
j_gene: TRBJ2-5; d_gene: TRBD2; v_gene: TRBV19; CDR3aa: CASRAGGPGETQYF; CDR3nt: TGTGCCAGTAGAGCGGGAGGGCCGGGTGAGACCCAGTACTTC
j_gene: TRBJ2-7; d_gene: -; v_gene: TRBV7-9; CDR3aa: CASSRAYEQYF; CDR3nt: TGTGCCAGCAGCCGAGCCTACGAGCAGTACTTC
j_gene: TRBJ2-7; d_gene: -; v_gene: TRBV2; CDR3aa: CASSGQAYSYEQYF; CDR3nt: TGTGCCAGCAGTGGACAGGCCTACTCCTACGAGCAGTACTTC
j_gene: TRBJ2-3; d_gene: TRBD1; v_gene: TRBV4-1; CDR3aa: CASSQETGTDTQYF; CDR3nt: TGCGCCAGCAGCCAAGAGACAGGGACAGATACGCAGTATTTT
j_gene: TRBJ2-1; d_gene: TRBD1; v_gene: TRBV5-6; CDR3aa: CASSLGTGGYNEQFF; CDR3nt: TGTGCCAGCAGCTTAGGGACAGGGGGTTACAATGAGCAGTTCTTC
j_gene: TRBJ2-2; d_gene: -; v_gene: TRBV19; CDR3aa: CASSNRRNTGELFF; CDR3nt: TGTGCCAGTAGTAATCGGAGGAACACCGGGGAGCTGTTTTTT
j_gene: TRBJ2-7; d_gene: TRBD1; v_gene: TRBV5-1; CDR3aa: CASSLHTGEEQYF; CDR3nt: TGCGCCAGCAGCTTGCATACAGGGGAGGAGCAGTACTTC
j_gene: TRBJ2-5; d_gene: -; v_gene: TRBV5-1; CDR3aa: CASSFGTWGTQYF; CDR3nt: TGCGCCAGCAGCTTTGGGACATGGGGGACCCAGTACTTC
j_gene: TRBJ2-1; d_gene: TRBD2; v_gene: TRBV7-6; CDR3aa: CASSLGLGTSGGEGNEQFF; CDR3nt: TGTGCCAGCAGCTTAGGATTGGGGACTAGCGGGGGGGAGGGAAATGAGCAGTTCTTC
j_gene: TRBJ1-2; d_gene: TRBD1; v_gene: TRBV5-6; CDR3aa: CASSTGQVLYGYTF; CDR3nt: TGTGCCAGCAGCACCGGACAGGTTCTATATGGCTACACCTTC
j_gene: TRBJ1-5; d_gene: TRBD1; v_gene: TRBV28; CDR3aa: CASSVDWYTGDEAPQHF; CDR3nt: TGTGCCAGCAGTGTCGATTGGTACACAGGGGACGAAGCGCCCCAGCATTTT
j_gene: TRBJ2-1; d_gene: TRBD2; v_gene: TRBV7-7; CDR3aa: CASSLTPLADNEQFF; CDR3nt: TGTGCTAGCAGCTTAACCCCCCTAGCGGACAATGAGCAGTTCTTC
j_gene: TRBJ2-3; d_gene: TRBD2; v_gene: TRBV29-1; CDR3aa: CSVEVAGTPADTQYF; CDR3nt: TGCAGCGTTGAAGTAGCGGGAACGCCTGCAGATACGCAGTATTTT